These 20 T cell receptor beta chains came from one sample sequenced in a study of T cell responses to AZD1222 COVID-19 vaccine. Libraries were prepared by immunoSEQ multiplex PCR; TCRdb keeps only in-frame clonotypes and omits some of them. The sample includes around 170,000 clones, about 91% seen only once; the top ten take around 10%. Specimen: peripheral blood, collected 28 days after the second AZD1222 dose. The receptors originated from an adult who received the AZD1222 COVID-19 vaccine.

The chain links TRBV19 to TRBJ1-2; 9 bases map to TRBD1. The V gene end was trimmed by 3 bases and the J gene end by 2 bases; junction bases not matched to a gene: 4. Germline V gives CDR1 LNHDA, CDR2 SQIVND (reference sequence). This CDR3 has 15 amino acids. The CDR3 spells CASSMAGTGNYGYTF. In DNA form, the CDR3 reads TGTGCCAGTAGTATGGCCGGGACAGGGAACTATGGCTACACCTTC.

J is TRBJ1-3 and V is TRBV11-2; D is possibly TRBD1 (6 bases). The CDR3 has 16 amino acids. V dropped 5 bases and J dropped 0 bases, with 14 bases sitting between them. Germline-derived CDR1 and CDR2 are SGHAT and FQNNGV. The CDR3 reads CASSPSGVVSGNTIYF. CDR3 bases: TGTGCCAGCAGCCCTTCAGGGGTAGTCTCTGGAAACACCATATATTTT. Drawing the rest from reference TRBV11-2 and TRBJ1-3, the complete variable domain is EAGVAQSPRYKIIEKRQSVAFWCNPISGHATLYWYQQILGQGPKLLIQFQNNGVVDDSQLPKDRFSAERLKGVDSTLKIQPAKLEDSAVYLCASSPSGVVSGNTIYFGEGSWLTVV.

The J gene is TRBJ2-1, the V gene TRBV7-2; D gene uncertain. In germline, CDR1 is SGHTA, CDR2 FQGNSA. The CDR3 has 12 residues. Trimming left V 1 base short and J 12 bases short, with 10 bases between. CDR3 protein: CASSLVTAWQFF. CDR3 in DNA: TGTGCCAGCAGCTTAGTTACTGCCTGGCAGTTCTTC. The whole variable domain, filled in from reference TRBV7-2 and TRBJ2-1, reads GAGVSQSPSNKVTEKGKDVELRCDPISGHTALYWYRQSLGQGLEFLIYFQGNSAPDKSGLPSDRFSAERTGGSVSTLTIQRTQQEDSAVYLCASSLVTAWQFFGPGTRLTVL.

Here the CDR3 DNA reads TGTGCCAGCAGCTTAGGGACAGAAAACATTCAGTACTTC. It is translated as CASSLGTENIQYF. This chain joins TRBV5-6 and TRBJ2-4, with 7 bases identical to TRBD1. Trimming at V came to 2 bases and at J to 5 bases, leaving 1 base not matched to a gene. This CDR3 contains 13 residues. CDR1 is SGHDT, CDR2 YYEEEE, per germline.

The chain recombines TRBV14 with TRBJ2-5, with D hard to call. Trimming removed 6 bases from V and 1 base from J, with 3 bases in between. CDR3 length equals 11 residues. The germline V gene encodes CDR1 SGHDN and CDR2 FVKESK. The CDR3 DNA is TGTGCCAGCAGTTTCCAAGAGACCCAGTACTTC. This codes for CASSFQETQYF. Variable domain in full (rest from reference TRBV14 and TRBJ2-5): EAGVTQFPSHSVIEKGQTVTLRCDPISGHDNLYWYRRVMGKEIKFLLHFVKESKQDESGMPNNRFLAERTGGTYSTLKVQPAELEDSGVYFCASSFQETQYFGPGTRLLVL.

The genes are TRBV5-4 and TRBJ1-6, with TRBD1 identical over 7 bases. This CDR3 is 14 amino acids long. The germline V gene has CDR1 SGHNT and CDR2 YYREEE (reference sequence). V dropped 6 bases and J dropped 8; count of bases not matched to a gene: 8. This CDR3 reads CASNHDREDSPLHF. CDR3 DNA sequence: TGTGCCAGCAACCACGACAGGGAGGATTCACCCCTCCACTTT.

This sequence joins TRBV4-1 and TRBJ1-6, with no clear D. Germline CDR1 MGHRA, CDR2 YSYEKL. V lost 0 bases and J 0 bases, leaving 9 bases between the germline ends. CDR3 length: 17 residues. In DNA form, the CDR3 reads TGCGCCAGCAGCCAAGATGTCACGAGCTCCTATAATTCACCCCTCCACTTT. It translates to CASSQDVTSSYNSPLHF.

The chain carries TRBV3-1 (or the pseudogene TRBV3-2) and TRBJ1-1; no reliable D call. The CDR3 spans 14 residues. Trimming took off 2 bases at V and 5 bases at J, with 12 bases between the two ends. CDR1 is LGHDT and CDR2 is YNNKEL in the germline V gene (reference sequence). In nucleotides, the CDR3 is TGTGCCAGCAGCCAAAAGCACTCGGGGACTGAAGCTTTCTTT. It encodes CASSQKHSGTEAFF.

The chain recombines TRBV10-3 with TRBJ2-5; D tentatively reads TRBD1 or TRBD2 (5 bases each). Deletions cut 0 bases from V and 1 base from J, with 9 bases between. Looked up from germline, CDR1 is ENHRY and CDR2 is SYGVKD. CDR3 length: 15 amino acids. The CDR3 DNA follows: TGTGCCATCAGTGAGTCGAGTGGGGGCCAAGAGACCCAGTACTTC. This encodes CAISESSGGQETQYF.

This chain connects TRBV11-1 to TRBJ2-3; D unresolved. Trimming cost V 0 bases and J 0 bases, with 16 bases left between them. The CDR3 consists of 18 residues. The germline V gene has CDR1 SGHAT and CDR2 FQDESV (reference sequence). CDR3 coding DNA: TGTGCCAGCAGCTTAGCGTTTTGGGGTTCTTCGAGCACAGATACGCAGTATTTT. Translating it yields CASSLAFWGSSSTDTQYF.

The V gene is TRBV7-8, the J gene TRBJ2-7; a weak D match, TRBD2 (7 bases). V gave up 4 bases and J gave up 4 bases, with 14 bases separating them. CDR3 length: 14 residues. From germline, CDR1 is SGHVS and CDR2 FQNEAQ. As DNA, the CDR3 is TGTGCCAGCAGCTCGGGCGGGGGCGGTTACGAGCAGTACTTC. This gives the protein CASSSGGGGYEQYF.

V usage is TRBV5-4 and J usage is TRBJ1-6; D unclear. Looked up from germline, CDR1 is SGHNT and CDR2 is YYREEE (reference sequence). The length of the CDR3 is 13 residues. Between the trimmed V and J ends, which lost 2 bases and 9 bases, there was a span of 9 bases. CDR3 in DNA: TGTGCCAGCAGCTTAGTTCGGAGTTCACCCCTCCACTTT. It encodes CASSLVRSSPLHF.

The chain combines TRBV10-3 with TRBJ1-2; D not resolved. Trimming stripped 6 bases from V and 3 bases from J, with 17 bases between. CDR1 and CDR2 from the germline V gene are ENHRY and SYGVKD. The CDR3 is 15 residues long. CDR3 in amino acids: CAISNRSRSDYGYTF. CDR3 sequence (DNA): TGTGCCATCAGCAATCGGTCGCGGTCAGACTATGGCTACACCTTC.

The chain combines TRBV2 with TRBJ2-2, with unresolved D. V lost 4 bases, J lost 1 base, and 7 bases lay in between. The CDR3 has 14 amino acids. Germline CDR1 and CDR2: SNHLY and FYNNEI. The CDR3 spells CASSGSGNTGELFF. In nucleotides, the CDR3 is TGTGCCAGCAGTGGGTCTGGGAACACCGGGGAGCTGTTTTTT. Based on the CDR3 plus reference TRBV2 and TRBJ2-2, the full variable domain is EPEVTQTPSHQVTQMGQEVILRCVPISNHLYFYWYRQILGQKVEFLVSFYNNEISEKSEIFDDQFSVERPDGSNFTLKIRSTKLEDSAMYFCASSGSGNTGELFFGEGSRLTVL.

This clone was recorded once. The chain uses TRBV5-1 and TRBJ2-5; 10 nucleotides match TRBD1. The trim removed 4 bases at V and 4 bases at J, leaving 4 bases unmatched. Germline CDR1 SGHRS, CDR2 YFSETQ. This CDR3 comprises 14 residues. The CDR3 region is CASSGTGVRETQYF. The CDR3 bases are TGCGCCAGCAGCGGGACAGGGGTTAGAGAGACCCAGTACTTC.

The V call is TRBV19, the J call TRBJ2-7; D may be TRBD1 (6 bases). Germline loops: CDR1 LNHDA, CDR2 SQIVND (reference sequence). This CDR3 is built from 15 residues. The germline V and J ends were trimmed by 4 bases and 6 bases, with 19 bases remaining between them. Written as DNA, the CDR3 is TGTGCCAGTAGTACCGGACAGACTGGGCCCCGCGAGCAGTACTTC. This codes for CASSTGQTGPREQYF.

This clone has a single count. This sample includes further DNA sequences coding for the same CDR3. This rearrangement joins TRBV5-1 to TRBJ1-2, with TRBD1 identical over 10 bases. Looked up from germline, CDR1 is SGHRS and CDR2 is YFSETQ. V trimming: 0 bases; J trimming: 6 bases; junction bases outside the gene matches: 2. The CDR3 spans 14 residues. CDR3 amino acids: CASSLGQGADGYTF. The CDR3 nucleotides read TGCGCCAGCAGCTTGGGACAGGGGGCTGATGGCTACACCTTC.

This clone was seen a few times. The gene calls are TRBV7-9 and TRBJ2-5; 13 nucleotides match TRBD2. The V segment lost 3 bases and the J segment 1 base; nucleotides outside the gene matches: 2. Germline values: CDR1 SEHNR, CDR2 FQNEAQ (reference sequence). The CDR3 length is 16 residues. This CDR3 is CASSLGLAGPQETQYF. In nucleotides, the CDR3 is TGTGCCAGCAGCTTGGGACTAGCGGGGCCCCAAGAGACCCAGTACTTC.

The gene calls are TRBV15 and TRBJ2-7, with D hard to call. The V and J ends lost 0 bases and 2 bases respectively, with 5 bases between them. This CDR3 spans 13 amino acids. CDR1 is LNHNV and CDR2 is YYDKDF in the germline V gene (reference sequence). This CDR3 reads CATSRDPPYEQYF. DNA of the CDR3: TGTGCCACCAGCAGAGACCCCCCCTACGAGCAGTACTTC.

The chain employs TRBV19 and TRBJ1-5, with a tentative D call TRBD1 (5 bases). Germline V CDR1 and CDR2: LNHDA, SQIVND (reference sequence). This CDR3 is built from 16 residues. V was clipped by 5 bases and J by 3 bases, with 17 bases between them. Written as DNA, the CDR3 is TGTGCCAGTAGTCCCTCCCGACAGACTTACAATCAGCCCCAGCATTTT. It translates to CASSPSRQTYNQPQHF.